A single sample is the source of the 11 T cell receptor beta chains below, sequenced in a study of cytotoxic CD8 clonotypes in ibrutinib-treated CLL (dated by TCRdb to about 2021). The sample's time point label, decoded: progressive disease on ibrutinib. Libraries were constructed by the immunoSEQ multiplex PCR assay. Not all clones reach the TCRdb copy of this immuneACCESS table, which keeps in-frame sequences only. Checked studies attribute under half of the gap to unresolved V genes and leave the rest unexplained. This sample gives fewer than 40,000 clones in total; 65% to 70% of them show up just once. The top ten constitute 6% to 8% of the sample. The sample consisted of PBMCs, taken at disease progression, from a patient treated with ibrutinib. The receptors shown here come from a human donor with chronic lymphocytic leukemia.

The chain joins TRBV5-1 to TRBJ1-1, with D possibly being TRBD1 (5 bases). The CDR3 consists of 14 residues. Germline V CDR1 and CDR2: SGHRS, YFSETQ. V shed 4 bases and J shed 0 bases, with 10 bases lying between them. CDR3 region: CASSGKGVNTEAFF. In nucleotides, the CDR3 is TGCGCCAGCAGCGGAAAAGGGGTGAACACTGAAGCTTTCTTT.

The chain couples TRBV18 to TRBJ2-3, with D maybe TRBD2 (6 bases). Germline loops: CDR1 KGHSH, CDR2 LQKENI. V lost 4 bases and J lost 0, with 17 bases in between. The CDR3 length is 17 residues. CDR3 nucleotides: TGTGCCAGCTCACACCGGGACTCGGGACTGAGCACAGATACGCAGTATTTT. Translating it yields CASSHRDSGLSTDTQYF.

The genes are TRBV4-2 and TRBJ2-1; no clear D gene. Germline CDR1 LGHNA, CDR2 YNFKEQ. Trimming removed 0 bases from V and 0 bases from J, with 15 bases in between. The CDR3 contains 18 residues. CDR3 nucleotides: TGTGCCAGCAGCCAAGAATGGGTCGCCTCAAGCTCCTACAATGAGCAGTTCTTC. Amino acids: CASSQEWVASSSYNEQFF.

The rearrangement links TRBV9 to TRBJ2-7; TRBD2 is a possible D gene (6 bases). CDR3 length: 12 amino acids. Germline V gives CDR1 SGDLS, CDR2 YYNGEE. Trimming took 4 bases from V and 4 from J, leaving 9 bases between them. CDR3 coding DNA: TGTGCCAGCAGCTCCGGAGGGTACGAGCAGTACTTC. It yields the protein CASSSGGYEQYF.

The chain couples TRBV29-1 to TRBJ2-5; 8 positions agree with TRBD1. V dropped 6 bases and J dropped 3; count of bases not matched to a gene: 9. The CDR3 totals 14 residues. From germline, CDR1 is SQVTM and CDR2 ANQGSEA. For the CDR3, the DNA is TGCAGCGTCGGACAGGGCTTTGGGAAAGAGACCCAGTACTTC. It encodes CSVGQGFGKETQYF.

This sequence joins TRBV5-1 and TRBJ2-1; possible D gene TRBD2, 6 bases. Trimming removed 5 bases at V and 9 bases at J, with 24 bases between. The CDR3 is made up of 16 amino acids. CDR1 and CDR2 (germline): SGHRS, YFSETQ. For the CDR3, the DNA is TGCGCCAGCAGTCAGGAAGGGAGGCCCAGGTCAGGTGAGCAGTTCTTC. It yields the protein CASSQEGRPRSGEQFF.

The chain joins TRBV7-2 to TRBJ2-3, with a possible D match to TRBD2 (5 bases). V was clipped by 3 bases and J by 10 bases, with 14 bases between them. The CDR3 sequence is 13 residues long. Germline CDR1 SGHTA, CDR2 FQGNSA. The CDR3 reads CASSFKRDRSQYF. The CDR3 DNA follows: TGTGCCAGCAGCTTCAAACGGGATCGGTCGCAGTATTTT.

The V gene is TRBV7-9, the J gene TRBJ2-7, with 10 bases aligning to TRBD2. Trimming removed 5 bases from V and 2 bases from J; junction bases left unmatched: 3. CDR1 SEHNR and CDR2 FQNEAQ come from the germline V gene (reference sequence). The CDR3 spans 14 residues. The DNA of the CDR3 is TGTGCCAGCAGCGGGACTAGCGAAACCTACGAGCAGTACTTC. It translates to CASSGTSETYEQYF.

CDR3 protein: CASSLRGRAGELFF. The CDR3 nucleotides read TGTGCCAGCAGCTTGAGAGGGAGGGCCGGGGAGCTGTTTTTT. The rearrangement joins TRBV5-6 to TRBJ2-2, with 7 bases fitting TRBD2. J lost 6 bases, V lost 1 base, and 3 bases had no gene match. Germline V gene sequence: CDR1 SGHDT, CDR2 YYEEEE. The CDR3 is made up of 14 amino acids.

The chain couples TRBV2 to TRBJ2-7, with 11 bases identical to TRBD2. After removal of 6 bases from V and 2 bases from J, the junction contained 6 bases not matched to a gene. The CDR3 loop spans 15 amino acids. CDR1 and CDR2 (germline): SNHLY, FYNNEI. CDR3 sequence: CASSRVLAGAYEQYF. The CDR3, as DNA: TGTGCCAGCAGCCGAGTACTAGCGGGAGCCTACGAGCAGTACTTC.

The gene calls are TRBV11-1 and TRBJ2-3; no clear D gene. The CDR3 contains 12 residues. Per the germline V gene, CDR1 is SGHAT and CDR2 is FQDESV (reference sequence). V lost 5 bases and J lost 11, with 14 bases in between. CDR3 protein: CASSPAPVVQYF. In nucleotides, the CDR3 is TGTGCCAGCAGCCCCGCCCCCGTTGTGCAGTATTTT. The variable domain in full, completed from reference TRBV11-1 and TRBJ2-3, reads EAEVAQSPRYKITEKSQAVAFWCDPISGHATLYWYRQILGQGPELLVQFQDESVVDDSQLPKDRFSAERLKGVDSTLKIQPAELGDSAMYLCASSPAPVVQYFGPGTRLTVL.